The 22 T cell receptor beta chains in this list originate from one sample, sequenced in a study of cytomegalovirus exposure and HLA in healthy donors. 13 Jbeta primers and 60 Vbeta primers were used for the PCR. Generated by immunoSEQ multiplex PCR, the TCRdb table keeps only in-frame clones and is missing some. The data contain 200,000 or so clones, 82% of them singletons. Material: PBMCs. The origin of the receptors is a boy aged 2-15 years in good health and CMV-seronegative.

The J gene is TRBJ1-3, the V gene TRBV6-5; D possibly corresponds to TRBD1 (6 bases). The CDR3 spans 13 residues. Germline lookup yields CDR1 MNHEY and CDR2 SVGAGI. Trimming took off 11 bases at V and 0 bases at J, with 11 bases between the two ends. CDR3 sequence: CAPRGSSGNTIYF. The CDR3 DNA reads TGTGCCCCTAGGGGGAGCTCTGGAAACACCATATATTTT.

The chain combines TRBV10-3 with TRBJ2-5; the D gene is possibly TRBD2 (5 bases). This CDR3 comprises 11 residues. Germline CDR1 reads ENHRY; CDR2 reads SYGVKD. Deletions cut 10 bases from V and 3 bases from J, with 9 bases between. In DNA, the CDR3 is TGTGCCAGCAGCGGAGAAGAGACCCAGTACTTC. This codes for CASSGEETQYF.

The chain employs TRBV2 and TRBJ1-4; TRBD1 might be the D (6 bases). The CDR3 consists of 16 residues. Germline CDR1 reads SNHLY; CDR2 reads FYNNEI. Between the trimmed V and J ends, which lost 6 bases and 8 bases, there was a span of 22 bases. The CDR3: CASRAPRGWRGEKLFF. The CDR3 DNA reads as TGTGCCAGCAGGGCCCCCAGGGGTTGGCGTGGGGAAAAACTGTTTTTT.

The CDR3: CASSSTDGGAINEQFF. In nucleotides, the CDR3 is TGTGCCAGCAGTTCTACGGACGGGGGAGCTATCAATGAGCAGTTCTTC. The rearrangement uses TRBV6-6 and TRBJ2-1, with D possibly matching TRBD2 (6 bases). Germline CDR1 MNHNY, CDR2 SVGAGI (reference sequence). The CDR3 contains 16 residues. V shed 4 bases and J shed 6 bases, with 19 bases lying between them.

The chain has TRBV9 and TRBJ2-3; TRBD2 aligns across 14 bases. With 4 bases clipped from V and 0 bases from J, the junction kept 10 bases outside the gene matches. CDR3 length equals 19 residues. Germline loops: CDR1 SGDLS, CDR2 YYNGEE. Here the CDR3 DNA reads TGTGCCAGCAGCCCGGGACTAGCGGGGGTTCACCCTAGCACAGATACGCAGTATTTT. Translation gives CASSPGLAGVHPSTDTQYF.

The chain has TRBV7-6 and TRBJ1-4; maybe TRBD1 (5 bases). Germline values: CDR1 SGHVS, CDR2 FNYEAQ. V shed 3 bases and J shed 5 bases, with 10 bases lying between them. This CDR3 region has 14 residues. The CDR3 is CASSLGGGNEKLFF. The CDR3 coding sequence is TGTGCCAGCAGCTTGGGGGGAGGAAATGAAAAACTGTTTTTT.

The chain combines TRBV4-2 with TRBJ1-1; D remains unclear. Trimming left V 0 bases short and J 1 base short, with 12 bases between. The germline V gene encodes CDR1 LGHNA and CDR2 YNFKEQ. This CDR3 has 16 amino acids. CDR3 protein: CASSQEVRRGNTEAFF. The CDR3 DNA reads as TGTGCCAGCAGCCAAGAGGTGAGGCGGGGGAACACTGAAGCTTTCTTT.

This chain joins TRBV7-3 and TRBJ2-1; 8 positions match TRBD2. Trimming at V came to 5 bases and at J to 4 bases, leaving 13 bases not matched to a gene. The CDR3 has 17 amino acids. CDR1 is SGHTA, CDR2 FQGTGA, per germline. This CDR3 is CASSSDGGGLGYNEQFF. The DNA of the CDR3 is TGTGCCAGCAGCAGCGACGGCGGGGGGCTAGGATACAATGAGCAGTTCTTC.

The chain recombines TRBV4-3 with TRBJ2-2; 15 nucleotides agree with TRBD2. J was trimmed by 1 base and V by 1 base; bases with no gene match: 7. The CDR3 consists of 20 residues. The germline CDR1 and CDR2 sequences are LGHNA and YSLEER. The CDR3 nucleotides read TGCGCCAGCAGCCAAGTGTTTGGGACTAGCGGGGGGCTGAACACCGGGGAGCTGTTTTTT. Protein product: CASSQVFGTSGGLNTGELFF.

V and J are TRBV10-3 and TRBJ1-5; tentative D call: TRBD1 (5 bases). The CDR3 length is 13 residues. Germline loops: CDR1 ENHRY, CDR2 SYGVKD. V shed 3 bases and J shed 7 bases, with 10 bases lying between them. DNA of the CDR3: TGTGCCATCAGTGAAGGGGTTCTGCAGCCCCAGCATTTT. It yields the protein CAISEGVLQPQHF.

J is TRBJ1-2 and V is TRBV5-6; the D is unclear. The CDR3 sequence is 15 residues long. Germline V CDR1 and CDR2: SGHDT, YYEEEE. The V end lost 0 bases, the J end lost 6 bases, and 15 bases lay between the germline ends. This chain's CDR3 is CASSLAIGIYDGYTF. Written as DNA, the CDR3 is TGTGCCAGCAGCTTGGCCATCGGGATTTATGATGGCTACACCTTC.

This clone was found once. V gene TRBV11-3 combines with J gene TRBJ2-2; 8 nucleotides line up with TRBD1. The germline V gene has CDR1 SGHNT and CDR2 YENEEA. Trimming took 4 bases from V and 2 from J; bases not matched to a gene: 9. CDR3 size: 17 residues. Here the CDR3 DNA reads TGTGCCAGCAGCTCCCGGCCGGGACAGGTAAACACCGGGGAGCTGTTTTTT. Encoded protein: CASSSRPGQVNTGELFF.

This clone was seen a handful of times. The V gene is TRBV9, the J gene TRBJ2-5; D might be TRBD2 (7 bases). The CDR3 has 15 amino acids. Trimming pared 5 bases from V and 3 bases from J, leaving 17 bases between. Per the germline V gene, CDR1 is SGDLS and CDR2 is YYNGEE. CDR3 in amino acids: CASSASGGQKETQYF. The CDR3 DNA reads TGTGCCAGCAGTGCCTCGGGGGGCCAGAAAGAGACCCAGTACTTC. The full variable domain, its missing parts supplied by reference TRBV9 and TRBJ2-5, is DSGVTQTPKHLITATGQRVTLRCSPRSGDLSVYWYQQSLDQGLQFLIQYYNGEERAKGNILERFSAQQFPDLHSELNLSSLELGDSALYFCASSASGGQKETQYFGPGTRLLVL.

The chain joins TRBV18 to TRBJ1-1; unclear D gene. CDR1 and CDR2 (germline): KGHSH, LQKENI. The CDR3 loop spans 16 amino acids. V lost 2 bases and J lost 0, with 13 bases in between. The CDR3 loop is CASSPSVLSLNTEAFF. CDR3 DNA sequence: TGTGCCAGCTCACCATCGGTACTATCTCTGAACACTGAAGCTTTCTTT.

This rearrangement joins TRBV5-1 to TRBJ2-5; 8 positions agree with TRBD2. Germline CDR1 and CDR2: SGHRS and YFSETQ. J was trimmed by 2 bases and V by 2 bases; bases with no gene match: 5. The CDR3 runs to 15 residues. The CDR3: CASSFLAGLQETQYF. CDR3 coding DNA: TGCGCCAGCAGCTTTCTAGCGGGCCTACAAGAGACCCAGTACTTC.

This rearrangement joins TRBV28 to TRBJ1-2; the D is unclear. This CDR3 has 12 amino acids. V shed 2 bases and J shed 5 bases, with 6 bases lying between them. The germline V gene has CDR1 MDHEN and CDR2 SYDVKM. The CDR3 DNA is TGTGCCAGCAGTTTAAGCGATTATGGCTACACCTTC. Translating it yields CASSLSDYGYTF.

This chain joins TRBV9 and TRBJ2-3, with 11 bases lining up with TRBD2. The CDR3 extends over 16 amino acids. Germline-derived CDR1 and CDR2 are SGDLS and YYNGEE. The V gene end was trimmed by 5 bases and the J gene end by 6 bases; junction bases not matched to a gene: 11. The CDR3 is CASSPASGGPGDTQYF. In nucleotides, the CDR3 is TGTGCCAGCAGTCCGGCTAGCGGGGGGCCAGGTGATACGCAGTATTTT.

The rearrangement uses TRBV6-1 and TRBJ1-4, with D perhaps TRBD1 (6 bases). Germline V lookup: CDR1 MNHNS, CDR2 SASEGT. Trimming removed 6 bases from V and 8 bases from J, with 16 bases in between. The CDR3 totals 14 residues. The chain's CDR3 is CASSQGGAGEKLFF. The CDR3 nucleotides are TGTGCCAGCAGCCAAGGGGGGGCTGGAGAAAAACTGTTTTTT.

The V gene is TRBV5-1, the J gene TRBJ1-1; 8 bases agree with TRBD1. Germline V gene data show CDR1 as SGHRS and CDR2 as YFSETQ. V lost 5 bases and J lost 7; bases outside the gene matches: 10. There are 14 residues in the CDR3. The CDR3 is CASRITGTGDEAFF. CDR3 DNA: TGCGCCAGCAGAATCACCGGGACAGGTGATGAAGCTTTCTTT.

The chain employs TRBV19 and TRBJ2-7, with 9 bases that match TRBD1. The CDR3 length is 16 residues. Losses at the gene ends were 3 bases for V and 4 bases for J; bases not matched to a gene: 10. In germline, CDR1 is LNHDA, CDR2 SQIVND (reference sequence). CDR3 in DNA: TGTGCCAGTAGTATCACAGGGACAGGGTATATGTACGAGCAGTACTTC. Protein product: CASSITGTGYMYEQYF.

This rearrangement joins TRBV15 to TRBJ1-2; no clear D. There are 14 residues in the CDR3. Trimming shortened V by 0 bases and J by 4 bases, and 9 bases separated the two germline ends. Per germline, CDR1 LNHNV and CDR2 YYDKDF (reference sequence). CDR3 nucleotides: TGTGCCACCAGCAGAGATCAACAGAGCTATGGCTACACCTTC. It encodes CATSRDQQSYGYTF.

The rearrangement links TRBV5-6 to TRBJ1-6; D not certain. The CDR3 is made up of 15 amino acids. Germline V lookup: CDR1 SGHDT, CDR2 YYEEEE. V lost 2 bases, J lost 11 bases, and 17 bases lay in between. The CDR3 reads CASSFFSAPGTPLHF. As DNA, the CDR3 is TGTGCCAGCAGCTTCTTTAGCGCTCCCGGCACACCCCTCCACTTT.